This T cell receptor beta chain was identified in a study of shared clonotypes between healthy human individuals. V lost 2 bases to trimming and J lost 5 bases, with 19 bases between them. Germline V gives CDR1 MNHEY, CDR2 SMNVEV (reference sequence). The CDR3 contains 16 residues. Negatively enriched CD4+ T cells were divided by CD45RA into naive and memory. The assay was immunoSEQ multiplex PCR, and TCRdb's table has in-frame clones only and misses some. The sample lists some 790,000 clones, approximately 72% occurring once. The rearrangement uses TRBV27 and TRBJ2-7; D gene uncertain. Sequencing used memory CD4+ T cells sorted from blood. Documented subset: CD45RA-negative fraction. The source of this sequence is a woman aged 25 to 39 in good health. Written as DNA, the CDR3 is TGTGCCAGCAGTTTAGGCTACCACCAGAGTAAGAACGAGCAGTACTTC. Protein product: CASSLGYHQSKNEQYF.